These 6 T cell receptor beta chains were all obtained from the same sample, sequenced in a study of blood T cell repertoires in COVID-19 (dated by TCRdb to about 2020). Library construction relied on the immunoSEQ multiplex PCR assay. Imported from immuneACCESS, the table was reduced by TCRdb to in-frame sequences with V and J called. These copies leave out some clones; in studies compared against another copy, an unresolved V gene accounts for under half, and the cause of the remainder is not known. The sample table lists fewer than 150,000 clones, roughly 85% of them with a count of one. 13% of the sample lies in the top ten. Sequenced input: peripheral blood. These receptors were collected from a human donor in a cohort sampled during active COVID-19.

The chain carries TRBV24-1 and TRBJ2-1; D not resolved. CDR1 is KGHDR and CDR2 is SFDVKD in the germline V gene. Trimming took 3 bases from V and 3 from J, leaving 14 bases between them. The CDR3 length is 16 residues. In nucleotides, the CDR3 is TGTGCCACCAGTGATCCCCCCCCCGTCCGCTACAATGAGCAGTTCTTC. It specifies CATSDPPPVRYNEQFF.

CDR3 DNA sequence: TGTGCCAGCAGCTTAGCCCCTTTCTCGGTGAACACTGAAGCTTTCTTT. Protein sequence: CASSLAPFSVNTEAFF. This sequence joins TRBV11-1 and TRBJ1-1; no definite D call. Germline loops: CDR1 SGHAT, CDR2 FQDESV (reference sequence). The CDR3 extends over 16 amino acids. With 0 bases removed from V and 0 bases from J, the gap between germline ends came to 11 bases.

CDR3 loop: CASSPTGLASSPLHF. The CDR3 nucleotides are TGCGCCAGCAGCCCGACAGGGTTGGCTTCTTCACCCCTCCACTTT. The chain carries TRBV5-1 and TRBJ1-6, with TRBD1 matching 7 bases. The ends lost 4 bases at V and 9 bases at J; junction bases unmatched: 10. The CDR3 is made up of 15 amino acids. Germline V gene sequence: CDR1 SGHRS, CDR2 YFSETQ.

This clone has a handful of counts. The chain uses TRBV11-2 and TRBJ1-6; D call uncertain. V was shortened by 6 bases and J by 6 bases, with 12 bases between the two germline ends. Germline V gene sequence: CDR1 SGHAT, CDR2 FQNNGV. The length of the CDR3 is 14 residues. CDR3 bases: TGTGCCAGCAGGCTCCGGGTGGGTAATTCACCCCTCCACTTT. This encodes CASRLRVGNSPLHF. Together with reference TRBV11-2 and TRBJ1-6, the CDR3 gives the full variable domain: EAGVAQSPRYKIIEKRQSVAFWCNPISGHATLYWYQQILGQGPKLLIQFQNNGVVDDSQLPKDRFSAERLKGVDSTLKIQPAKLEDSAVYLCASRLRVGNSPLHFGNGTRLTVT.

This chain connects TRBV7-9 to TRBJ2-3; 7 bases are a match to TRBD1. V dropped 6 bases and J dropped 1; count of bases not matched to a gene: 7. Germline V gene data show CDR1 as SEHNR and CDR2 as FQNEAQ (reference sequence). The CDR3 covers 15 residues. The CDR3 bases are TGTGCCAGCAGGGCCACCGGGACAGGCACAGATACGCAGTATTTT. It is translated as CASRATGTGTDTQYF.

This clone was detected only once. V gene TRBV24-1 combines with J gene TRBJ2-5, with 7 bases aligning to TRBD1. V shed 3 bases, J shed 0 bases, and the junction held 9 bases outside the gene matches. Germline V gene lookup returns CDR1 KGHDR and CDR2 SFDVKD. The CDR3 runs 17 residues. CDR3 in DNA: TGTGCCACCAGTGATGGGGCCCAGGGGGACAACCAAGAGACCCAGTACTTC. Its translation: CATSDGAQGDNQETQYF.